Below, 2 T cell receptor beta chains from the same sample are listed, as sequenced in a study of human T cells and chemical hapten exposure. TCRdb re-analysed the RACE reads in MiXCR, keeping a single row per CDR3 protein. The sample comprises approximately 80,000 distinct CDR3 sequences, under 15% of which are singletons, and around 5.7% rests with the top ten. The time point: patch test 3, about 24 weeks after DPC sensitization. The treatment: therapeutic diphenylcyclopropenone sensitization with weekly scalp DPC. The specimen comprised whole blood, sampled in connection with sensitization to the hapten diphenylcyclopropenone (DPC). All receptors come from a woman aged 45 to 65 with alopecia areata. Some clones in this sample may be carry-over from other donors' samples.

The rearrangement uses TRBV20-1 and TRBJ2-3; maybe TRBD2 (6 bases). Trimming took 0 bases from V and 1 from J, leaving 11 bases between them. The CDR3 spans 15 residues. CDR1 DFQATT and CDR2 SNEGSKA come from the germline V gene (reference sequence). CDR3 in amino acids: CSARDGASGTDTQYF. The CDR3 nucleotides are TGCAGTGCTAGAGATGGGGCTAGCGGCACAGATACGCAGTATTTT.

This chain uses TRBV20-1 with TRBJ2-3; possible D gene TRBD2, 5 bases. Trimming took off 0 bases at V and 10 bases at J, with 14 bases between the two ends. Germline CDR1 is DFQATT and CDR2 is SNEGSKA (reference sequence). This CDR3 region has 13 residues. CDR3 loop: CSAREGRGSPQYF. For the CDR3, the DNA is TGCAGTGCTAGAGAGGGTAGAGGGAGTCCGCAGTATTTT.